One sample yielded the 15 T cell receptor beta chains listed below, sequenced in a study of cytomegalovirus exposure and HLA in healthy donors. Vbeta (60) and Jbeta (13) primers were used in the PCR. Some clones are missing from TCRdb's copy, which holds only in-frame ones; the method was immunoSEQ multiplex PCR. This table holds 150,000 to 200,000 clones, around four fifths found once. The sample was PBMCs. The receptors shown here come from a female donor in good health and CMV-seronegative.

The chain uses TRBV6-5 and TRBJ2-5, with D maybe TRBD2 (6 bases). CDR1 and CDR2 (germline): MNHEY, SVGAGI. This CDR3 is 15 amino acids long. V dropped 2 bases and J dropped 1 base, with 11 bases sitting between them. In DNA, the CDR3 is TGTGCCAGCAGTTACGGCGGGGCCCTCCAAGAGACCCAGTACTTC. Amino acid sequence: CASSYGGALQETQYF.

V and J are TRBV5-1 and TRBJ2-3, with 8 bases lining up with TRBD2. Germline CDR1 SGHRS, CDR2 YFSETQ. This CDR3 comprises 15 residues. After removal of 4 bases from V and 1 base from J, the junction contained 5 bases not matched to a gene. The CDR3 sequence: CASSPTGGGTDTQYF. The CDR3 DNA reads TGCGCCAGCAGCCCGACGGGAGGGGGCACAGATACGCAGTATTTT.

The chain combines TRBV28 with TRBJ1-2; maybe TRBD1 (6 bases). Per the germline V gene, CDR1 is MDHEN and CDR2 is SYDVKM. Between the trimmed V and J ends, which lost 6 bases and 8 bases, there was a span of 16 bases. The CDR3 extends over 13 amino acids. DNA for the CDR3: TGTGCCAGCAGGAGGGGGGGGCTTGGAGGCTACACCTTC. Encoded protein: CASRRGGLGGYTF.

This clone occurred a few times. This chain connects TRBV27 to TRBJ2-2; 10 bases align to TRBD2. The junction had 16 bases not matched to a gene; V was cut back by 5 bases and J by 7 bases. Germline lookup yields CDR1 MNHEY and CDR2 SMNVEV (reference sequence). This CDR3 spans 18 amino acids. The CDR3 DNA reads TGTGCCAGCAGTCCCCGAGGACTAGCGGTGTTGGATGGCGGGGAGCTGTTTTTT. Its translation is CASSPRGLAVLDGGELFF.

The rearrangement uses TRBV14 and TRBJ2-1; tentatively, D is TRBD1 (6 bases). CDR1 and CDR2 from the germline V gene are SGHDN and FVKESK. Trimming left V 1 base short and J 7 bases short, with 14 bases between. The CDR3 runs 15 residues. The CDR3 here is CASSQARGSSNEQFF. The DNA of the CDR3 is TGTGCCAGCAGCCAAGCCAGGGGTTCTTCAAATGAGCAGTTCTTC.

This clone was seen a few times. CDR3 bases: TGTGCCAGCAGCTTGGCGCGACAGGGCGTAGGTGAGCAGTTCTTC. Translating gives CASSLARQGVGEQFF. The chain joins TRBV5-4 to TRBJ2-1; TRBD1 matches at 7 bases. CDR1 and CDR2 (germline): SGHNT, YYREEE (reference sequence). The CDR3 is made up of 15 amino acids. V trimming: 0 bases; J trimming: 9 bases; junction bases outside the gene matches: 9.

The rearrangement joins TRBV5-1 to TRBJ2-1, with TRBD1 matching 9 bases. The CDR3 loop spans 16 amino acids. CDR1 SGHRS and CDR2 YFSETQ come from the germline V gene. V lost 4 bases and J lost 4; bases outside the gene matches: 9. In nucleotides, the CDR3 is TGCGCCAGCAGCCGGGCAGGACAGGGGAAGTACAATGAGCAGTTCTTC. This codes for CASSRAGQGKYNEQFF.

The chain combines TRBV19 with TRBJ2-7, with 9 bases that match TRBD2. The CDR3 has 12 amino acids. V lost 5 bases to trimming and J lost 7 bases; unmatched junction nucleotides: 3. Germline V gene data show CDR1 as LNHDA and CDR2 as SQIVND (reference sequence). The CDR3 coding sequence is TGTGCCAGTAGTTTTCTAGCGGGAGAGCAGTACTTC. Translation gives CASSFLAGEQYF.

This rearrangement joins TRBV5-4 to TRBJ1-2; tentatively, D is TRBD1 (5 bases). From germline, CDR1 is SGHNT and CDR2 YYREEE (reference sequence). The CDR3 length is 14 residues. V was cut by 0 bases and J by 6 bases, with 12 bases left in between. This CDR3 is CASSLGGLGNGYTF. The CDR3 DNA follows: TGTGCCAGCAGCTTGGGGGGCCTGGGCAATGGCTACACCTTC.

This clone was counted only a few times. V is TRBV7-9 and J is TRBJ1-1, with D possibly TRBD1 on 5 matching bases. The CDR3 runs 15 residues. V was cut by 0 bases and J by 7 bases, with 15 bases left in between. Germline loops: CDR1 SEHNR, CDR2 FQNEAQ (reference sequence). The CDR3 region is CASSLAAPGLGEAFF. DNA for the CDR3: TGTGCCAGCAGCTTAGCGGCCCCGGGACTGGGTGAAGCTTTCTTT.

This rearrangement joins TRBV30 to TRBJ2-7, with TRBD2 identical over 8 bases. The CDR3 has 14 amino acids. Germline V gives CDR1 GTSNPN, CDR2 SVGIG (reference sequence). J lost 1 base, V lost 7 bases, and 9 bases had no gene match. The CDR3 sequence: CAYQTSVRSYEQYF. The CDR3 nucleotides are TGTGCCTACCAGACTAGCGTCCGTTCCTACGAGCAGTACTTC.

The chain employs TRBV5-4 and TRBJ1-3; a possible D gene is TRBD1 (6 bases). This CDR3 spans 14 amino acids. V was cut by 3 bases and J by 2 bases, with 9 bases left in between. CDR1 SGHNT and CDR2 YYREEE come from the germline V gene (reference sequence). CDR3 amino acids: CASSSRGTGNTIYF. The CDR3 DNA sequence: TGTGCCAGCAGCTCCAGGGGTACTGGAAACACCATATATTTT.

This chain connects TRBV7-9 to TRBJ1-5; D is unclear. Germline V CDR1 and CDR2: SEHNR, FQNEAQ (reference sequence). V lost 2 bases and J lost 1, with 9 bases in between. The CDR3 has 15 amino acids. CDR3 amino acids: CASSLSGNSNQPQHF. The CDR3 region has the DNA TGTGCCAGCAGCTTATCAGGAAACAGCAATCAGCCCCAGCATTTT.

The chain combines TRBV7-3 with TRBJ2-5; the D gene is possibly TRBD2 (5 bases). The CDR3 runs 14 residues. The V and J ends lost 5 bases and 0 bases respectively, with 10 bases between them. In germline, CDR1 is SGHTA, CDR2 FQGTGA. CDR3 region: CASSPDSNQETQYF. In nucleotides, the CDR3 is TGTGCCAGCAGCCCGGACTCGAACCAAGAGACCCAGTACTTC. Together with reference TRBV7-3 and TRBJ2-5, the CDR3 gives the full variable domain: GAGVSQTPSNKVTEKGKYVELRCDPISGHTALYWYRQSLGQGPEFLIYFQGTGAADDSGLPNDRFFAVRPEGSVSTLKIQRTERGDSAVYLCASSPDSNQETQYFGPGTRLLVL.

This rearrangement joins TRBV5-5 to TRBJ2-7; D is ambiguous. Germline V gene data show CDR1 as SGHKS and CDR2 as YYEKEE (reference sequence). Trimming left V 1 base short and J 5 bases short, with 10 bases between. The length of the CDR3 is 13 residues. For the CDR3, the DNA is TGTGCCAGCAGCTTGTTTCAGGATAACGAGCAGTACTTC. This gives the protein CASSLFQDNEQYF. Full variable domain (outside the CDR3, taken from reference TRBV5-5 and TRBJ2-7): DAGVTQSPTHLIKTRGQQVTLRCSPISGHKSVSWYQQVLGQGPQFIFQYYEKEERGRGNFPDRFSARQFPNYSSELNVNALLLGDSALYLCASSLFQDNEQYFGPGTRLTVT.